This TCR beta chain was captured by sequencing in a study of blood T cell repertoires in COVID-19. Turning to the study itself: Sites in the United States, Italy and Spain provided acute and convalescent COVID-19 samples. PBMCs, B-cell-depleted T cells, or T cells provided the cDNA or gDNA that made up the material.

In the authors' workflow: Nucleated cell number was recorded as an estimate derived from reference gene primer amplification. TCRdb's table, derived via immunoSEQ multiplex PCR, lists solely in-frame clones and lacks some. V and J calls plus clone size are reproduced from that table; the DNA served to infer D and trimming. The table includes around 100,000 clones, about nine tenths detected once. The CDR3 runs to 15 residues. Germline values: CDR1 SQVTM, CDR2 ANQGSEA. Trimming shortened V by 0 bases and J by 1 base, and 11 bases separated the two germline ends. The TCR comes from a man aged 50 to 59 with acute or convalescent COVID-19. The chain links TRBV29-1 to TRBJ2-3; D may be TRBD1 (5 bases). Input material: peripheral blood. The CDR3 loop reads CSVEDYDSGTDTQYF. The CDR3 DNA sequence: TGCAGCGTTGAAGATTACGACAGTGGCACAGATACGCAGTATTTT.